Following are 10 T cell receptor beta chains from one sample sequenced in a study of T cells in Graves' hyperthyroidism and ophthalmopathy. Amplified TCR beta CDR3 regions came from RNA transcripts. The HTBI set primed first-round TCR CDR3 RT-PCR. TCRdb recomputed calls from the multiplex PCR reads with MiXCR, one row per CDR3 protein. The sample carries more than 450,000 distinct CDR3 sequences, roughly 21% recorded once. Material: blood. The receptor set was obtained from a man aged 40-50 years with Graves' ophthalmopathy.

This clonotype was recorded a few times. This chain uses TRBV27 with TRBJ1-2; the D gene is possibly TRBD1 (6 bases). V was pared by 8 bases and J by 4 bases, with 11 bases between. The CDR3 is 12 amino acids. The V gene's germline CDR1 is MNHEY and CDR2 SMNVEV (reference sequence). CDR3 nucleotide sequence: TGTGCCAGCGCGCACAGGGTCTATGGCTACACCTTC. Translating gives CASAHRVYGYTF.

The chain carries TRBV3-1 and TRBJ1-1; TRBD1 matches 11 bases. Germline lookup yields CDR1 LGHDT and CDR2 YNNKEL (reference sequence). V lost 5 bases to trimming and J lost 4 bases; unmatched junction nucleotides: 9. CDR3 size: 16 residues. CDR3 region: CASSYPGGTGGTEAFF. The CDR3 nucleotides are TGTGCCAGCAGCTACCCCGGCGGGACAGGGGGCACTGAAGCTTTCTTT.

Ten or more counts support this clonotype. The chain couples TRBV20-1 to TRBJ1-4; TRBD1 aligns across 7 bases. This CDR3 is built from 14 residues. The germline V gene encodes CDR1 DFQATT and CDR2 SNEGSKA (reference sequence). V trimming: 2 bases; J trimming: 5 bases; junction bases outside the gene matches: 5. CDR3 nucleotide sequence: TGCAGTGCTAGAAGGACAGGCCCGAATGAAAAACTGTTTTTT. It translates to CSARRTGPNEKLFF.

CDR3 protein: CASSLYRGETEAFF. The DNA of the CDR3 is TGTGCCAGCAGTTTATACAGGGGGGAAACTGAAGCTTTCTTT. This chain connects TRBV12-3 or TRBV12-4 to TRBJ1-1; 8 bases fit TRBD1. This CDR3 contains 14 residues. V was pared by 2 bases and J by 5 bases, with 4 bases of the junction left unmatched.

This chain joins TRBV30 and TRBJ2-5, with D maybe TRBD1 (6 bases). The germline V gene has CDR1 GTSNPN and CDR2 SVGIG (reference sequence). Trimming removed 6 bases from V and 12 bases from J, with 14 bases in between. The CDR3 has 10 residues. CDR3 nucleotides: TGTGCCTGCTCCCAGGGGATGAAGTACTTC. Translating it yields CACSQGMKYF.

This clonotype was seen repeatedly, ten times or more. The V and J genes are TRBV7-3 and TRBJ2-3; TRBD2 might be the D (7 bases). The CDR3 runs 15 residues. V was cut by 1 base and J by 2 bases, with 10 bases left in between. Germline assignment: CDR1 SGHTA and CDR2 FQGTGA. The CDR3 DNA follows: TGTGCCAGCAGCTTAATTGGGGGGGCCACAGATACGCAGTATTTT. Translation gives CASSLIGGATDTQYF. The variable domain in full, completed from reference TRBV7-3 and TRBJ2-3, reads GAGVSQTPSNKVTEKGKYVELRCDPISGHTALYWYRQSLGQGPEFLIYFQGTGAADDSGLPNDRFFAVRPEGSVSTLKIQRTERGDSAVYLCASSLIGGATDTQYFGPGTRLTVL.

The chain is built from TRBV6-2 or TRBV6-3 and TRBJ2-7, with 9 positions matching TRBD2. Trimming at V came to 8 bases and at J to 5 bases, leaving 13 bases not matched to a gene. This CDR3 comprises 15 residues. Germline V gene lookup returns CDR1 MNHEY and CDR2 SVGEGT. The DNA for the CDR3 is TGTGCCAGCTCTGGATTGGCGGGAGGGAACAACGAGCAGTACTTC. Amino acid sequence: CASSGLAGGNNEQYF.

Ten or more counts support this clonotype. The CDR3 region has the DNA TGTGCCAGCAGGGGACTAGCTGATGAGCAGTTCTTC. Its translation is CASRGLADEQFF. The chain carries TRBV6-1 and TRBJ2-1; TRBD2 agrees at 9 bases. This CDR3 comprises 12 residues. The V and J ends lost 6 bases and 8 bases, in that order; junction bases with no gene match: 2. Per the germline V gene, CDR1 is MNHNS and CDR2 is SASEGT.

The table lists this clonotype with a few counts. The rearrangement uses TRBV19 and TRBJ2-5; tentative D call: TRBD1 (6 bases). The CDR3 spans 15 residues. Trimming cost V 5 bases and J 5 bases, with 18 bases left between them. The V gene's germline CDR1 is LNHDA and CDR2 SQIVND (reference sequence). As DNA, the CDR3 is TGTGCCAGTAGTGCCGGGCAGCCTGGGGGCGAGACCCAGTACTTC. It encodes CASSAGQPGGETQYF.

Concerning this clonotype itself: Given a much more abundant clone one base away, this may be a read error. The chain recombines TRBV7-2 with TRBJ2-2; the D gene is possibly TRBD2 (6 bases). Germline loops: CDR1 SGHTA, CDR2 FQGNSA. The CDR3 has 17 amino acids. The CDR3 protein is CASSFVPVLRNTGGLFF. The CDR3, as DNA: TGTGCCAGCAGCTTTGTCCCTGTGCTTAGAAACACCGGGGGGCTGTTTTTT.